This T cell receptor (beta chain) appears in the sequencing data of a study of cytomegalovirus exposure and HLA in healthy donors. Germline V gives CDR1 MNHEY, CDR2 SMNVEV (reference sequence). The CDR3 extends over 14 amino acids. V was cut by 8 bases and J by 2 bases, with 16 bases left in between. This clone showed up just once. PCR involved 60 Vbeta and 13 Jbeta primers. Profiled with immunoSEQ multiplex PCR; TCRdb holds only in-frame clones, not every one. The data hold 95,000 to 150,000 clones, with approximately 77% observed a single time. This receptor was taken from a man aged 18-30 years in good health and CMV-seronegative. Sequencing was carried out using PBMCs. This sequence joins TRBV27 and TRBJ2-7, with D tentatively TRBD2 (6 bases). Written as DNA, the CDR3 is TGTGCCAGCCCCAGAAGGCGGGGAACCTACGAGCAGTACTTC. This codes for CASPRRRGTYEQYF.